A single sample is the source of the 29 T cell receptor beta chains below, sequenced in a study of cytomegalovirus exposure and HLA in healthy donors. The primer mix had 60 Vbeta and 13 Jbeta primers. Here immunoSEQ multiplex PCR was the method, and the copy in TCRdb shows in-frame clones only, minus some. This sample has 150,000 to 200,000 clones, with 75% to 90% found just once. The sample was PBMCs. All receptors come from a girl aged 5 to 17 in good health and CMV-seropositive.

V gene TRBV10-1 combines with J gene TRBJ2-3; 13 positions match TRBD2. This CDR3 has 18 residues. Germline V gene data show CDR1 as WNHNN and CDR2 as SYGVQD (reference sequence). V shed 7 bases and J 2 bases; nucleotides not matched to a gene: 12. The DNA of the CDR3 is TGCGCCAGCAATCCCGGGACTAGCGGGATCCGCTCCACAGATACGCAGTATTTT. Translated: CASNPGTSGIRSTDTQYF.

The CDR3 DNA follows: TGCAGCGTTTCCGGGGTGACAGGGAACAAAAACATTCAGTACTTC. Translated: CSVSGVTGNKNIQYF. The chain carries TRBV29-1 and TRBJ2-4; TRBD1 aligns across 7 bases. CDR3 length: 15 residues. Germline trimming cut 5 bases from V and 3 bases from J; bases unmatched to any gene: 10. The germline V gene has CDR1 SQVTM and CDR2 ANQGSEA.

This clone was observed a few times. The chain carries TRBV7-8 and TRBJ1-1; tentatively, D is TRBD1 (5 bases). The ends were cut back, 0 bases at V and 5 bases at J, with 13 bases in the middle. The germline CDR1 and CDR2 sequences are SGHVS and FQNEAQ. CDR3 length: 15 amino acids. The CDR3 nucleotides read TGTGCCAGCAGCTTAGCGTACAGGTTAGGGACTGAAGCTTTCTTT. Residues: CASSLAYRLGTEAFF.

The CDR3 spells CASGLGSGGWTDTQYF. CDR3 in DNA: TGTGCTAGTGGTTTGGGTAGCGGAGGGTGGACAGATACGCAGTATTTT. The chain uses TRBV12-5 and TRBJ2-3; D is perhaps TRBD2 (6 bases). The germline V and J ends were trimmed by 1 base and 3 bases, with 14 bases remaining between them. CDR1 is LGHNT and CDR2 is FRNRAP in the germline V gene. The CDR3 runs 16 residues.

DNA for the CDR3: TGTGCCAGCGGCCAGGACACAACCTACGAGCAGTACTTC. Translating it yields CASGQDTTYEQYF. The chain links TRBV7-2 to TRBJ2-7; maybe TRBD1 (5 bases). CDR3 length: 13 amino acids. Trimming cost V 8 bases and J 2 bases, with 13 bases left between them. Germline-derived CDR1 and CDR2 are SGHTA and FQGNSA.

The chain has TRBV2 and TRBJ2-3, with D maybe TRBD2 (6 bases). Germline V gene sequence: CDR1 SNHLY, CDR2 FYNNEI. Trimming shortened V by 8 bases and J by 2 bases, and 14 bases separated the two germline ends. There are 14 residues in the CDR3. CDR3 region: CASLRGLNTDTQYF. In nucleotides, the CDR3 is TGTGCCAGCCTTCGGGGACTGAACACAGATACGCAGTATTTT.

The rearrangement links TRBV18 to TRBJ2-5; possible D gene TRBD1, 5 bases. CDR1 and CDR2 (germline): KGHSH, LQKENI. The length of the CDR3 is 12 residues. Trimming shortened V by 4 bases and J by 5 bases, and 8 bases separated the two germline ends. The CDR3: CASSQGHETQYF. CDR3 coding DNA: TGTGCCAGCTCACAGGGGCACGAGACCCAGTACTTC.

The rearrangement joins TRBV10-3 to TRBJ1-3; no clear D gene. Per the germline V gene, CDR1 is ENHRY and CDR2 is SYGVKD. Trimming left V 10 bases short and J 6 bases short, with 16 bases between. This CDR3 is 13 amino acids long. The CDR3 DNA follows: TGTGCCACCCACTTACCTACTAAAAACACCATATATTTT. Translation gives CATHLPTKNTIYF.

The rearrangement joins TRBV19 to TRBJ2-7; D possibly corresponds to TRBD1 (5 bases). The CDR3 runs to 18 residues. V was cut by 5 bases and J by 3 bases, with 26 bases left in between. Germline V gives CDR1 LNHDA, CDR2 SQIVND (reference sequence). CDR3 nucleotides: TGTGCCAGTAGTCCATCGGATGCTACGACAGCCAAGATCTACGAGCAGTACTTC. The encoded protein is CASSPSDATTAKIYEQYF.

This clone was detected only a few times. V gene TRBV6-1 combines with J gene TRBJ2-2, with 7 positions matching TRBD2. Germline CDR1 reads MNHNS; CDR2 reads SASEGT. The CDR3 has 15 amino acids. The V segment lost 6 bases and the J segment 4 bases; nucleotides outside the gene matches: 8. CDR3 sequence reads: CASRVAGVPTGELFF. The CDR3 DNA reads TGTGCCAGCAGGGTGGCGGGAGTTCCCACCGGGGAGCTGTTTTTT.

The V call is TRBV5-1, the J call TRBJ2-1; 13 bases are a match to TRBD2. There are 15 residues in the CDR3. Trimming took 0 bases from V and 8 from J; bases not matched to a gene: 2. The germline V gene encodes CDR1 SGHRS and CDR2 YFSETQ. CDR3 sequence: CASSLGLAGGHEQFF. CDR3 coding DNA: TGCGCCAGCAGCTTGGGACTAGCGGGAGGCCATGAGCAGTTCTTC.

The gene calls are TRBV9 and TRBJ1-2; 8 nucleotides line up with TRBD1. The J segment lost 5 bases and the V segment lost 3 bases, leaving 9 bases of the junction unmatched. The CDR3 runs 15 residues. Germline V CDR1 and CDR2: SGDLS, YYNGEE. The CDR3 reads CASSAGQGVGYGYTF. In nucleotides, the CDR3 is TGTGCCAGCAGCGCAGGACAGGGCGTAGGATATGGCTACACCTTC.

The gene calls are TRBV27 and TRBJ2-5; 7 bases agree with TRBD1. This CDR3 contains 16 residues. In germline, CDR1 is MNHEY, CDR2 SMNVEV (reference sequence). Trimming took 7 bases from V and 3 from J; bases not matched to a gene: 14. The CDR3 coding sequence is TGTGCCAGCAACCGGTCTGACAGGGATGGGAAAGAGACCCAGTACTTC. This codes for CASNRSDRDGKETQYF.

The chain combines TRBV25-1 with TRBJ2-3, with D possibly being TRBD1 (5 bases). CDR1 MGHDK and CDR2 SYGVNS come from the germline V gene. V shed 0 bases and J shed 2 bases, with 12 bases lying between them. This CDR3 comprises 16 residues. In nucleotides, the CDR3 is TGTGCCAGCAGTGAATACGAAGGGGCTCCCACAGATACGCAGTATTTT. Encoded protein: CASSEYEGAPTDTQYF.

The CDR3 protein is CASSLGLAGSLKQYF. In DNA, the CDR3 is TGCGCCAGCAGCTTGGGTCTAGCGGGATCACTAAAGCAGTACTTC. The chain carries TRBV5-1 and TRBJ2-7, with 9 bases matching TRBD2. This CDR3 has 15 residues. V was pared by 0 bases and J by 8 bases, with 9 bases of the junction left unmatched. Germline V gene data show CDR1 as SGHRS and CDR2 as YFSETQ.

The rearrangement links TRBV14 to TRBJ1-2; D possibly corresponds to TRBD1 (5 bases). The germline V gene encodes CDR1 SGHDN and CDR2 FVKESK. V lost 0 bases and J lost 8, with 13 bases in between. This CDR3 contains 14 residues. The CDR3 nucleotides read TGTGCCAGCAGCCAAGAGGGGGGTCGGGGCGGCTACACCTTC. Translated, it gives CASSQEGGRGGYTF.

This clone was seen a single time. J is TRBJ1-5 and V is TRBV7-9, with 7 bases matching TRBD1. The germline V gene has CDR1 SEHNR and CDR2 FQNEAQ (reference sequence). J gave up 1 base and V 4 bases, and 1 base lay outside the gene matches. The CDR3 is made up of 14 amino acids. CDR3 coding DNA: TGTGCCAGCAGCTCGGGACAGAGCAATCAGCCCCAGCATTTT. This gives the protein CASSSGQSNQPQHF.

The genes are TRBV30 and TRBJ2-1, with TRBD2 identical over 8 bases. The CDR3 extends over 14 amino acids. The germline CDR1 and CDR2 sequences are GTSNPN and SVGIG (reference sequence). V was clipped by 4 bases and J by 6 bases; unmatched bases: 8. This chain's CDR3 is CAWIWGGLANEQFF. The CDR3 bases are TGTGCCTGGATTTGGGGTGGACTAGCCAATGAGCAGTTCTTC. The full variable domain, with the rest looked up from reference TRBV30 and TRBJ2-1, is SQTIHQWPATLVQPVGSPLSLECTVEGTSNPNLYWYRQAAGRGLQLLFYSVGIGQISSEVPQNLSASRPQDRQFILSSKKLLLSDSGFYLCAWIWGGLANEQFFGPGTRLTVL.

This rearrangement joins TRBV6-5 to TRBJ1-4; no firm D call. Germline CDR1 reads MNHEY; CDR2 reads SVGAGI. With 2 bases removed from V and 4 bases from J, the gap between germline ends came to 11 bases. The CDR3 consists of 15 residues. CDR3: CASSYGWRVNEKLFF. CDR3 nucleotides: TGTGCCAGCAGTTACGGTTGGCGGGTTAATGAAAAACTGTTTTTT.

J is TRBJ2-3 and V is TRBV5-1, with TRBD2 identical over 10 bases. V gave up 1 base and J gave up 6 bases; unmatched junction bases: 8. This CDR3 contains 16 residues. CDR1 and CDR2 (germline): SGHRS, YFSETQ. CDR3 sequence: CASSLSLAGVGDTQYF. The CDR3 coding sequence is TGCGCCAGCAGCTTGAGCCTAGCGGGAGTGGGGGATACGCAGTATTTT. The variable domain in full, with the rest retrieved from reference TRBV5-1 and TRBJ2-3, is KAGVTQTPRYLIKTRGQQVTLSCSPISGHRSVSWYQQTPGQGLQFLFEYFSETQRNKGNFPGRFSGRQFSNSRSEMNVSTLELGDSALYLCASSLSLAGVGDTQYFGPGTRLTVL.

This sequence joins TRBV4-3 and TRBJ1-5; a possible D gene is TRBD1 (6 bases). The length of the CDR3 is 13 residues. Trimming pared 4 bases from V and 7 bases from J, leaving 11 bases between. The germline CDR1 and CDR2 sequences are LGHNA and YSLEER. The CDR3 loop reads CASSLGAEQPQHF. The CDR3 region has the DNA TGCGCCAGCAGCCTGGGGGCGGAGCAGCCCCAGCATTTT.

The V call is TRBV11-2, the J call TRBJ2-1; maybe TRBD2 (6 bases). This CDR3 is built from 15 residues. The V end lost 4 bases, the J end lost 4 bases, and 14 bases lay between the germline ends. The germline gives CDR1 SGHAT, CDR2 FQNNGV. CDR3 amino acids: CASSSTSGWYNEQFF. The CDR3 DNA sequence: TGTGCCAGCAGCTCAACCAGCGGGTGGTACAATGAGCAGTTCTTC.

J is TRBJ1-5 and V is TRBV27, with TRBD1 as a possible D gene (6 bases). V lost 6 bases, J lost 6 bases, and 18 bases lay in between. Germline V gene data show CDR1 as MNHEY and CDR2 as SMNVEV (reference sequence). This CDR3 contains 15 residues. The CDR3 nucleotides read TGTGCCAGCAGCCCGAGGACAGCTACAGGTCAGCCCCAGCATTTT. It yields the protein CASSPRTATGQPQHF.

This clone occurred a few times. The V and J genes are TRBV10-3 and TRBJ1-4, with a possible D match to TRBD1 (5 bases). Germline CDR1 and CDR2: ENHRY and SYGVKD. The CDR3 extends over 16 amino acids. The ends were cut back, 0 bases at V and 6 bases at J, with 14 bases in the middle. CDR3 sequence reads: CAISESLAGKDEKLFF. CDR3 nucleotide sequence: TGTGCCATCAGTGAGTCTCTGGCAGGGAAAGATGAAAAACTGTTTTTT.

CDR3 bases: TGCGCCAGCAGTCCAGTTGGGACTAGCGGGTTTGAGACCCAGTACTTC. It translates to CASSPVGTSGFETQYF. The chain has TRBV10-1 and TRBJ2-5; 12 positions agree with TRBD2. Germline V gene data show CDR1 as WNHNN and CDR2 as SYGVQD (reference sequence). Germline trimming cut 5 bases from V and 5 bases from J; bases unmatched to any gene: 9. The CDR3 has 16 residues.

This rearrangement joins TRBV5-1 to TRBJ2-3; the match to TRBD1 covers 8 bases. The CDR3 has 16 amino acids. The germline gives CDR1 SGHRS, CDR2 YFSETQ. Trimming at V came to 1 base and at J to 3 bases, leaving 7 bases not matched to a gene. The CDR3 sequence is CASSLLSQGATDTQYF. CDR3 DNA: TGCGCCAGCAGCTTGTTATCCCAGGGGGCTACAGATACGCAGTATTTT.

This rearrangement joins TRBV4-1 to TRBJ2-3, with D possibly being TRBD2 (6 bases). Per the germline V gene, CDR1 is MGHRA and CDR2 is YSYEKL. The CDR3 length is 18 residues. V was trimmed by 5 bases and J by 2 bases, leaving 23 bases between them. The CDR3 region is CASSWREGFSGVTDTQYF. For the CDR3, the DNA is TGCGCCAGCAGCTGGAGGGAAGGCTTTAGCGGAGTCACAGATACGCAGTATTTT.

The V call is TRBV5-1, the J call TRBJ1-5, with D tentatively TRBD1 (5 bases). This CDR3 region has 15 residues. CDR1 SGHRS and CDR2 YFSETQ come from the germline V gene. V lost 2 bases and J lost 7, with 16 bases in between. As DNA, the CDR3 is TGCGCCAGCAGCTTTACAGGCATGGCCGGGCAGCCCCAGCATTTT. Amino acids: CASSFTGMAGQPQHF.

The chain couples TRBV6-5 to TRBJ2-1; TRBD2 matches at 13 bases. Unmatched junction bases numbered 6, after V lost 6 bases and J lost 7 bases. CDR3 size: 15 residues. The germline CDR1 and CDR2 sequences are MNHEY and SVGAGI. The chain's CDR3 is CASSRGTSGTNEQFF. The CDR3 DNA reads TGTGCCAGCAGCCGCGGGACTAGCGGGACTAATGAGCAGTTCTTC.